This T cell receptor beta chain originates from a study of beta chain features in type 1 diabetes. Study observations and caveats: Naive, central memory and Treg TCRB repertoires appeared more alike in patients than in healthy donors. Patients with Type 1 diabetes showed moderately but significantly shorter TCRB CDR3s in all four CD4+ subsets.

A single heparinised blood sample, averaging about 100 mL, was obtained per donor. This CDR3 is built from 15 residues. V shed 0 bases and J shed 3 bases, with 11 bases lying between them. This clone was observed a few times. Its specificity is unknown. TCRB transcripts that were expressed got sequenced, as all of the isolated RNA had been reverse transcribed. Generated by immunoSEQ multiplex PCR, the TCRdb table keeps only in-frame clones and is missing some. This table holds about 930,000 clones, around a sixth found once. This clonotype was obtained from a woman under 30 in good health. The sequencing input was naive CD4+ T cells from blood. The chain recombines TRBV23-1 with TRBJ1-2; possibly TRBD1 for D (5 bases). TRBV23-1 belongs to the ORF category, with a function that is uncertain. This chain's CDR3 is CASSQSVQGYYGYTF. DNA for the CDR3: TGCGCCAGCAGTCAATCGGTTCAGGGTTACTATGGCTACACCTTC.